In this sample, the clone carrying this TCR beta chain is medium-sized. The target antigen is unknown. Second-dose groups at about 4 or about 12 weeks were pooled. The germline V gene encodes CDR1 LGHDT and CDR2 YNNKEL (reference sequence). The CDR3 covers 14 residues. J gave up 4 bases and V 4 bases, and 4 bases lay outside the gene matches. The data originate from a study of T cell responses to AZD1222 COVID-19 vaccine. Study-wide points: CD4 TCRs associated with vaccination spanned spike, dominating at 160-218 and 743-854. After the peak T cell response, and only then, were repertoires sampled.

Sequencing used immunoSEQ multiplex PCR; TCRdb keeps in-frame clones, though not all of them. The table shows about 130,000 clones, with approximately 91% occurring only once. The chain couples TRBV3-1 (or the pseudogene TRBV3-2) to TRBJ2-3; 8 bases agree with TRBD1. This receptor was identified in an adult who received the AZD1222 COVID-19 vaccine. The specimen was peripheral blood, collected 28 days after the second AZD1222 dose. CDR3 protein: CASSPGQGSDTQYF. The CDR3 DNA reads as TGTGCCAGCAGCCCCGGACAGGGATCAGATACGCAGTATTTT.